This entry describes one TCR beta chain. The antigen is undetermined. The sample belongs to a study of blood T cells in healthy people across ages. Study-level results: For the donors, CMV status was unknown and possibly confounded expanded clonotype changes. Calculation of diversity from one million T cells yielded estimates considered to be underestimates. Age brought a roughly linear fall in TCR beta diversity measured per million T cells.

Primed by a sample-barcoded 5' primer and a J-beta primer mix, a second PCR proceeded for about 6 to 11 cycles. A single record per CDR3 protein comes from TCRdb applying MiXCR to the 5' RACE reads. The sample has 1,100,000 or so distinct CDR3 sequences; around 45% are singletons. Samples each yielded at least 5 micrograms of total RNA. Germline-derived CDR1 and CDR2 are SGHTA and FQGNSA. Germline trimming cut 3 bases from V and 1 base from J; bases unmatched to any gene: 7. The CDR3 contains 17 residues. The rearrangement uses TRBV7-2 and TRBJ2-3; 10 bases map to TRBD2. The sample was blood. This sequence originates from a woman aged 60-70 years in good health. CDR3 protein: CASSFSGRRPGTDTQYF. For the CDR3, the DNA is TGTGCCAGCAGCTTTAGCGGGAGGAGGCCGGGCACAGATACGCAGTATTTT.